The clone carrying this T cell receptor (beta chain) showed up many times. The antigen is not known. In building TCR beta libraries, iRepertoire HTBI primers were used together with Arm-PCR of CDR3 regions. One entry per CDR3 protein results from TCRdb running MiXCR on the multiplex PCR reads. This table has roughly 500,000 distinct CDR3 sequences, 12% to 15% appearing once. The sample is drawn from a study of regulatory T cells in long-lasting Graves disease. Study-level points and caveats: Owing to a sample size that was small, accuracy may have been reduced. The study found lower TCR diversity in persistent Graves' patients than in newly diagnosed ones.

Germline lookup yields CDR1 SGHRS and CDR2 YFSETQ. V lost 4 bases and J lost 8; bases outside the gene matches: 8. The CDR3 runs 14 residues. Time point of the sample: newly diagnosed GD, antithyroid drugs for less than 3 months. Following extraction of RNA from PBMCs, that RNA was used to make the TCR library. The same specimen was also included in a second study, on T cells in Graves' hyperthyroidism and ophthalmopathy. Per that paper: Stable disease denoted Graves' hyperthyroidism without ophthalmopathy progression within 18 months. Diagnostic decisions used clinical symptoms, serum thyroxine and TRAb, thyroid ultrasound and orbital computed tomography.

The chain is built from TRBV5-1 and TRBJ2-3, with 9 nucleotides matching TRBD1. The source is a woman in her fifties or sixties with Graves disease. Here the sequenced sample was peripheral blood mononuclear cells (PBMCs), taken at new diagnosis, from a patient treated with antithyroid drugs. The CDR3 sequence: CASSRDRGIGTQYF. CDR3 in DNA: TGCGCCAGCAGCAGAGACAGGGGGATTGGTACGCAGTATTTT. The full variable domain, in which reference TRBV5-1 and TRBJ2-3 provide the parts outside the CDR3, is KAGVTQTPRYLIKTRGQQVTLSCSPISGHRSVSWYQQTPGQGLQFLFEYFSETQRNKGNFPGRFSGRQFSNSRSEMNVSTLELGDSALYLCASSRDRGIGTQYFGPGTRLTVL.